Listed below are T cell receptor beta chains from one sample, sequenced in a study of blood T cell repertoires in COVID-19. Generated by immunoSEQ multiplex PCR, the TCRdb table keeps only in-frame clones and is missing some. The sample includes approximately 160,000 clones, about 81% of them seen just once. Specimen: PBMCs or T cells enriched from blood (not recorded which). These TCRs come from a man aged 50-60 years who had recovered from COVID-19. The CDR3 runs from the conserved cysteine through the conserved F or W. The order of the fields is CDR3 DNA, CDR3 protein, V gene, clone size, J gene, D gene. The D gene is left open where the match is weak. Only part of the rows carry a size: once, few, many, or a class if the clone is expanded.

cdr3_nt: TGTGCCAGCAGTTACTCGGACCCCGACAGTAATGAAAAACTGTTTTTT; cdr3_aa: CASSYSDPDSNEKLFF; v_call: TRBV6-6; clone_size: -; j_call: TRBJ1-4; d_call: -
cdr3_nt: TGTGCCAGCTCAATACAGGGGCAAGAGACCCAGTACTTC; cdr3_aa: CASSIQGQETQYF; v_call: TRBV18; clone_size: -; j_call: TRBJ2-5; d_call: TRBD1
cdr3_nt: TGTGCCAGCAGCCAGGGGACAGAGAATGAAAAACTGTTTTTT; cdr3_aa: CASSQGTENEKLFF; v_call: TRBV4-2; clone_size: -; j_call: TRBJ1-4; d_call: TRBD1
cdr3_nt: TGTGCCAGCAGTGAAAACAGGGGTCGGGGTGGTGGCTACACCTTC; cdr3_aa: CASSENRGRGGGYTF; v_call: TRBV2; clone_size: once; j_call: TRBJ1-2; d_call: TRBD1
cdr3_nt: TGTGCCAGCAGTGACGGGACAATCACAGATACGCAGTATTTT; cdr3_aa: CASSDGTITDTQYF; v_call: TRBV6-2/TRBV6-3; clone_size: -; j_call: TRBJ2-3; d_call: -
cdr3_nt: TGCGCCAGCAGCCAGATGCAGGGAAGCCATCAGCCCCAGCATTTT; cdr3_aa: CASSQMQGSHQPQHF; v_call: TRBV4-3; clone_size: -; j_call: TRBJ1-5; d_call: -
cdr3_nt: TGTGCCAGCAGGAATTGGGCAGGGCCTAACACTGAAGCTTTCTTT; cdr3_aa: CASRNWAGPNTEAFF; v_call: TRBV2; clone_size: -; j_call: TRBJ1-1; d_call: -
cdr3_nt: TGTGCCAGCAGCCAAGATCCCACAGGGGGTGGATCACCCCTCCACTTT; cdr3_aa: CASSQDPTGGGSPLHF; v_call: TRBV4-2; clone_size: -; j_call: TRBJ1-6; d_call: TRBD1
cdr3_nt: TGCGCCAGCAGCTTGGCTCCGAGGGCAAACCAAGAGACCCAGTACTTC; cdr3_aa: CASSLAPRANQETQYF; v_call: TRBV5-1; clone_size: -; j_call: TRBJ2-5; d_call: -
cdr3_nt: TGTGCCAGTAGCCTGGGACAGGGAGGAAACACCATATATTTT; cdr3_aa: CASSLGQGGNTIYF; v_call: TRBV19; clone_size: -; j_call: TRBJ1-3; d_call: TRBD1
cdr3_nt: TGTGCCAGCAGCCCGGTCGGAGGGGATTCACCCCTCCACTTT; cdr3_aa: CASSPVGGDSPLHF; v_call: TRBV3-1/TRBV3-2; clone_size: -; j_call: TRBJ1-6; d_call: -
cdr3_nt: TGTGCCAGCAGCCGCGGACAGGGGGATGAAAAACTGTTTTTT; cdr3_aa: CASSRGQGDEKLFF; v_call: TRBV6-5; clone_size: -; j_call: TRBJ1-4; d_call: TRBD1
cdr3_nt: TGTGCCAGCGGAAGGGGTAGCACAGATACGCAGTATTTT; cdr3_aa: CASGRGSTDTQYF; v_call: TRBV7-9; clone_size: -; j_call: TRBJ2-3; d_call: -
cdr3_nt: TGTGCCAGCAGGACCCGGGACAAGTCTAATGAAAAACTGTTTTTT; cdr3_aa: CASRTRDKSNEKLFF; v_call: TRBV7-2; clone_size: -; j_call: TRBJ1-4; d_call: -
cdr3_nt: TGCGCCAGCAGCTTGGGCGGGGGTTCCACAGATACGCAGTATTTT; cdr3_aa: CASSLGGGSTDTQYF; v_call: TRBV5-1; clone_size: -; j_call: TRBJ2-3; d_call: TRBD2
cdr3_nt: TGTGCCAGCAGTTACTCTCCGGGACAGGGGTTTCGCTCTGGAAACACCATATATTTT; cdr3_aa: CASSYSPGQGFRSGNTIYF; v_call: TRBV6-8; clone_size: -; j_call: TRBJ1-3; d_call: TRBD1
cdr3_nt: TGTGCCAGCAGTTCAGTAGCGGGTCTCACAGATACGCAGTATTTT; cdr3_aa: CASSSVAGLTDTQYF; v_call: TRBV6-2/TRBV6-3; clone_size: -; j_call: TRBJ2-3; d_call: TRBD2
cdr3_nt: TGTGCCTGGAGCACCCCTAGTAATAATGAAAAACTGTTTTTT; cdr3_aa: CAWSTPSNNEKLFF; v_call: TRBV30; clone_size: -; j_call: TRBJ1-4; d_call: -
cdr3_nt: TGTGCCAGCAGCCAAGTACGGGGGGGCACTGAAGCTTTCTTT; cdr3_aa: CASSQVRGGTEAFF; v_call: TRBV3-1/TRBV3-2; clone_size: -; j_call: TRBJ1-1; d_call: -
cdr3_nt: TGTGCCAGCAGCTCAGGGACAGTTGGAGACATTCAGTACTTC; cdr3_aa: CASSSGTVGDIQYF; v_call: TRBV7-9; clone_size: few; j_call: TRBJ2-4; d_call: TRBD1
cdr3_nt: TGTGCCAGCAGCCAGGCGGGGGGGCGCAAGTACAATGAGCAGTTCTTC; cdr3_aa: CASSQAGGRKYNEQFF; v_call: TRBV4-2; clone_size: -; j_call: TRBJ2-1; d_call: TRBD2
cdr3_nt: TGTGCCAGCAGCTTAGCCAGACGGGATGGGTATGAAAAACTGTTTTTT; cdr3_aa: CASSLARRDGYEKLFF; v_call: TRBV7-2; clone_size: -; j_call: TRBJ1-4; d_call: -